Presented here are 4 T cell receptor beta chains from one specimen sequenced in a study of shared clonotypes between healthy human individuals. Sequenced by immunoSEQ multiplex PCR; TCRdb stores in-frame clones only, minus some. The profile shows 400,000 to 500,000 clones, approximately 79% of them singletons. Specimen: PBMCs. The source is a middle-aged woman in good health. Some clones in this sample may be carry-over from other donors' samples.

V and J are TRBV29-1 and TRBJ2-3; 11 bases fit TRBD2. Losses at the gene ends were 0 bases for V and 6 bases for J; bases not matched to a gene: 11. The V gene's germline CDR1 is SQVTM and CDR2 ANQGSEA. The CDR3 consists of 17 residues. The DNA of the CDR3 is TGCAGCGTTGAAGATACGGGTAGCGGGAGGGCCCCGGATACGCAGTATTTT. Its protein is CSVEDTGSGRAPDTQYF.

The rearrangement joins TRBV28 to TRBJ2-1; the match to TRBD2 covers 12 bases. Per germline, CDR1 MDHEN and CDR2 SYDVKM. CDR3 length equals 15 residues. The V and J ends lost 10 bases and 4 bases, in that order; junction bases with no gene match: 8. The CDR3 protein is CATLPGLAGYNEQFF. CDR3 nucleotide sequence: TGTGCCACCCTCCCAGGACTAGCGGGGTACAATGAGCAGTTCTTC. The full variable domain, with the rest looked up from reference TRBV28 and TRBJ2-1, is DVKVTQSSRYLVKRTGEKVFLECVQDMDHENMFWYRQDPGLGLRLIYFSYDVKMKEKGDIPEGYSVSREKKERFSLILESASTNQTSMYLCATLPGLAGYNEQFFGPGTRLTVL.

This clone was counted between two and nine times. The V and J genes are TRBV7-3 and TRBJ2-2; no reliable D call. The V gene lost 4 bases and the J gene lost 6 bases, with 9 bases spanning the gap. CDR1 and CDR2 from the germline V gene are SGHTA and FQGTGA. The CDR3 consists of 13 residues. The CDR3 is CASSSYEAGELFF. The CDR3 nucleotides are TGTGCCAGCAGCTCCTATGAGGCCGGGGAGCTGTTTTTT.

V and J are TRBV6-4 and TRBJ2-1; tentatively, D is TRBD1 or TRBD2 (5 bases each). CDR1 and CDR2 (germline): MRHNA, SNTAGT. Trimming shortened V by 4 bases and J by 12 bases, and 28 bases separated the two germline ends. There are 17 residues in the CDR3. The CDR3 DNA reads TGTGCCAGCAGTGCCCTCCCTTGGGGCGGGCGTAATGTCGCGCAGTTCTTC. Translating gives CASSALPWGGRNVAQFF.